Here is one T cell receptor beta chain with its context. This sample stems from a study of technical replicates of blood from several donors. Clones were read by immunoSEQ multiplex PCR, and TCRdb kept only the in-frame ones, dropping some. Seen here are approximately 29,000 clones, around 90% observed once, and the top ten hold 4.1%. Sequencing was carried out using PBMCs. The source is a human donor in good health. Some clones in this sample may be carry-over from other donors' samples.

DNA for the CDR3: TGTGCCAGCAGCTTAGTCGGGAGGGGGAAGATCGGGGAGCTGTTTTTT. Translation gives CASSLVGRGKIGELFF. This sequence joins TRBV7-6 and TRBJ2-2; 8 nucleotides line up with TRBD2. Germline V gene lookup returns CDR1 SGHVS and CDR2 FNYEAQ. Germline trimming cut 1 base from V and 7 bases from J; bases unmatched to any gene: 8. This CDR3 region has 16 residues. The variable domain in full, with the rest retrieved from reference TRBV7-6 and TRBJ2-2, is GAGVSQSPRYKVTKRGQDVALRCDPISGHVSLYWYRQALGQGPEFLTYFNYEAQQDKSGLPNDRFSAERPEGSISTLTIQRTEQRDSAMYRCASSLVGRGKIGELFFGEGSRLTVL.